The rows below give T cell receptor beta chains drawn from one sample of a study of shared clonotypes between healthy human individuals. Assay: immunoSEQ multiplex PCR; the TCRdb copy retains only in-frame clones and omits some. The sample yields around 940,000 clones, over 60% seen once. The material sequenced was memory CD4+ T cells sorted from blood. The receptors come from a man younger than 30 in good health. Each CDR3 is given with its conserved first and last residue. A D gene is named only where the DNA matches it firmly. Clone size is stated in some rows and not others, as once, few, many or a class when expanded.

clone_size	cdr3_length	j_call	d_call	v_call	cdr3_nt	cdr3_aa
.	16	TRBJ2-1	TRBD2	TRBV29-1	TGCAGCGTTCCCTCGGGAGCGGGGGGAACCTACAATGAGCAGTTCTTC	CSVPSGAGGTYNEQFF
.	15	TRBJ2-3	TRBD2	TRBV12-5	TGTGCTAGTGGAACGCCGGGACTAGCTCTTTTGGCGCAGTATTTT	CASGTPGLALLAQYF
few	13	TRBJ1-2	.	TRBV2	TGTGCCAGCAGTGAATCGGGGAACTATGGCTACACCTTC	CASSESGNYGYTF
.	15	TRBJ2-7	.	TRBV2	TGTGCCAGCAGTGAAAGGGGGGTAGCGAGGTACGAGCAGTACTTC	CASSERGVARYEQYF
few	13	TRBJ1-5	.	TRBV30	TGTGCCTGGAGTACACTCCCCGCTCAGCCCCAGCATTTT	CAWSTLPAQPQHF
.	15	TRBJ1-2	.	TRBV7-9	TGTGCCAGCAGCTTAATCATGATGACTAACTATGGCTACACCTTC	CASSLIMMTNYGYTF
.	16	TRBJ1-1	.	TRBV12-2	TGTGCAAGTCGCTTGACTTACAGGGACGGGAACACTGAAGCTTTCTTT	CASRLTYRDGNTEAFF
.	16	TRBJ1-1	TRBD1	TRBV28	TGTGCCAGCAGGGATCGACAGGGAACTCCGAACACTGAAGCTTTCTTT	CASRDRQGTPNTEAFF
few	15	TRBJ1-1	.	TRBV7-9	TGTGCCAGCAGTTTTACAGGGTTGGAGAGGACTGAAGCTTTCTTT	CASSFTGLERTEAFF
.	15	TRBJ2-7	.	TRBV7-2	TGTGCCAGCAGGCCGGGACGGACGAGCTCCTACGAGCAGTACTTC	CASRPGRTSSYEQYF
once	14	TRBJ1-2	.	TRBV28	TGTGCCAGCAGTTACAGGGACTCCAAAAGGAGGGTCACCTTC	CASSYRDSKRRVTF
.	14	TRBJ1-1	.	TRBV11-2	TGTGCCAGCAGCTTAGTAGGGGGTGGTACTGAAGCTTTCTTT	CASSLVGGGTEAFF
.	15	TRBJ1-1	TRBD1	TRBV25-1	TGTGCCAGCAGTGGTGCTCAATCGGGGACAGGGAAGGCTTTCTTT	CASSGAQSGTGKAFF
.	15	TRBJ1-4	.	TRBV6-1	TGTGCCAGCATCAACCGCGGACTCCGTAATGAAAAACTGTTTTTT	CASINRGLRNEKLFF
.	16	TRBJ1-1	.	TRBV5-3	TGTGCCAGAAGCTTTAGTGAACAGGGTAAGGGCACTGAAGCTTTCTTT	CARSFSEQGKGTEAFF
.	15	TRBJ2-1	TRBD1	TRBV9	TGTGCCAGCAGCGTCCGGGACAGGGTATTCGATGAGCAGTTCTTC	CASSVRDRVFDEQFF
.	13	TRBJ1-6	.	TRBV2	TGTGCCACTGGCGGAGCGGGAGGATCACCCCTCCACTTT	CATGGAGGSPLHF
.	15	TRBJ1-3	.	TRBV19	TGTGCCAGTAATCTTCGTGGGGACTCTGGAAACACCATATATTTT	CASNLRGDSGNTIYF
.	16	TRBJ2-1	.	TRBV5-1	TGCGCCAGCAGCTTGGGAGGACCAAGCTCCTACAATGAGCAGTTCTTC	CASSLGGPSSYNEQFF
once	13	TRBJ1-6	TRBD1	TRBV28	TGTGCCAGCAGTCCCGGACAGGGCGGACCCCTCCACTTT	CASSPGQGGPLHF
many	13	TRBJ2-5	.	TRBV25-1	TGTGCCAGCAGTGTGCGAGGGACAGAGACCCAGTACTTC	CASSVRGTETQYF
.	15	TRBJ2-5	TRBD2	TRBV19	TGTGCCAGTAGTCTTTGGACTAGCGGGCAAGAGACCCAGTACTTC	CASSLWTSGQETQYF